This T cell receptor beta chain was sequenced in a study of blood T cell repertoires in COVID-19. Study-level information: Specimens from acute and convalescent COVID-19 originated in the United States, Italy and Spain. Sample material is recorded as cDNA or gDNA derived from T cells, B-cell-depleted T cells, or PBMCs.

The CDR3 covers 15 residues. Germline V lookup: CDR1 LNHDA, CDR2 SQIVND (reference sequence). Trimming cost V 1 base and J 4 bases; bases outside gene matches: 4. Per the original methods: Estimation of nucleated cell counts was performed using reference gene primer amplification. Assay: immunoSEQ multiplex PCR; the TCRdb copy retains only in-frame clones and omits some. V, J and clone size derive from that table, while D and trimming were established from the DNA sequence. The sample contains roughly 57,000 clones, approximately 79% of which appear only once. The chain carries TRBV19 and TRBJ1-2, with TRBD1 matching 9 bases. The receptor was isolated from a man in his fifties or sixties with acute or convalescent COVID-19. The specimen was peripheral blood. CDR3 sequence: CASSIGGTGTYGYTF. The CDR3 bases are TGTGCCAGTAGTATAGGAGGGACAGGGACCTATGGCTACACCTTC.